This T cell receptor (beta chain) was found in a study of cytomegalovirus exposure and HLA in healthy donors. Study information: An early data release held 79 million or so unique TCRs from HLA-typed donors. General study results and limits: TCR association rates varied by HLA locus in a later analysis, with DRB1 highest and HLA-C lowest. Highly shared sequence variants in one cluster were likely a sequencing artifact. Being indistinguishable, some V segments were excluded, TRBV6-2 and TRBV6-3 among them.

Vbeta (60) and Jbeta (13) primers were used in the PCR. The data were produced by immunoSEQ multiplex PCR, yet TCRdb's version contains in-frame clones alone and is incomplete. Of 180,000 or so clones in the sample, around 80% were seen once. This CDR3 is 12 amino acids long. V gave up 4 bases and J gave up 7 bases, with 11 bases separating them. From germline, CDR1 is SQVTM and CDR2 ANQGSEA. Only one count was recorded for this clone. The antigen is not known. The chain recombines TRBV29-1 with TRBJ1-5, with D possibly TRBD1 on 5 matching bases. The specimen sequenced was PBMCs. The sequence derives from a woman aged 25 to 39 in good health and CMV-seronegative. Here the CDR3 DNA reads TGCAGCGTTGGGGGACTATCACAGCCCCAGCATTTT. Translation gives CSVGGLSQPQHF.